A single sample is the source of the 11 T cell receptor beta chains below, sequenced in a study of cytomegalovirus exposure and HLA in healthy donors. The PCR employed 60 Vbeta primers together with 13 Jbeta primers. This table comes from immunoSEQ multiplex PCR, and its TCRdb copy is limited to in-frame clones, with some not included. The sample lists around 190,000 clones; about 10% were seen once. Specimen: PBMCs. These receptors were obtained from a woman under 40 in good health and CMV-seropositive.

The rearrangement joins TRBV10-3 to TRBJ2-7; 7 positions match TRBD1. Trimming cost V 0 bases and J 7 bases; bases outside gene matches: 3. The CDR3 extends over 13 amino acids. Germline CDR1 is ENHRY and CDR2 is SYGVKD. For the CDR3, the DNA is TGTGCCATCAGTGAGTCGGCAGGGGGAGAGCAGTACTTC. Protein product: CAISESAGGEQYF.

This chain uses TRBV5-5 with TRBJ2-1, with TRBD1 identical over 9 bases. CDR1 is SGHKS, CDR2 YYEKEE, per germline (reference sequence). The CDR3 length is 15 residues. J lost 4 bases, V lost 4 bases, and 6 bases had no gene match. The CDR3 loop is CASSPRDREYNEQFF. The CDR3, as DNA: TGTGCCAGCAGCCCCCGGGACAGGGAGTACAATGAGCAGTTCTTC.

The CDR3 sequence: CASSYMTGGGRTEAFF. The CDR3 DNA reads TGTGCCAGCAGTTACATGACAGGGGGCGGGAGAACTGAAGCTTTCTTT. The V call is TRBV6-5, the J call TRBJ1-1; 10 bases are shared with TRBD1. The CDR3 is made up of 16 amino acids. V dropped 2 bases and J dropped 5; count of bases not matched to a gene: 8. CDR1 and CDR2 (germline): MNHEY, SVGAGI.

The DNA of the CDR3 is TGCGCCAGCACCCCCACTAGCGGGAGACCATATGAGCAGTTCTTC. It translates to CASTPTSGRPYEQFF. This chain joins TRBV5-1 and TRBJ2-1; 11 bases fit TRBD2. Trimming removed 6 bases from V and 8 bases from J; junction bases left unmatched: 10. This CDR3 is 15 amino acids long. Germline V gene lookup returns CDR1 SGHRS and CDR2 YFSETQ.

The chain carries TRBV2 and TRBJ2-1; 8 bases are shared with TRBD1. V lost 10 bases, J lost 6 bases, and 11 bases stayed unmatched. Looked up from germline, CDR1 is SNHLY and CDR2 is FYNNEI. This CDR3 is 14 amino acids long. CDR3: CATRRQGSSNEQFF. DNA of the CDR3: TGTGCCACAAGGAGACAGGGGAGTAGCAATGAGCAGTTCTTC.

This clone was counted between two and nine times. The V call is TRBV4-1, the J call TRBJ1-2; 12 bases are a match to TRBD1. With V trimmed by 4 bases and J by 6 bases, 9 bases remained unmatched. Germline assignment: CDR1 MGHRA and CDR2 YSYEKL. This CDR3 is built from 16 residues. The CDR3 DNA reads as TGCGCCAGCAGCCGGGGACAGGGGGCTACTCACGATGGCTACACCTTC. This translates into CASSRGQGATHDGYTF.

This clone has more than one count but fewer than ten. V usage is TRBV19 and J usage is TRBJ1-2; 9 positions match TRBD1. Germline assignment: CDR1 LNHDA and CDR2 SQIVND (reference sequence). J lost 6 bases, V lost 6 bases, and 5 bases had no gene match. The CDR3 extends over 13 amino acids. The DNA of the CDR3 is TGTGCCAGTAGGAACAGGGGGCTCAATGGCTACACCTTC. The encoded protein is CASRNRGLNGYTF. Full variable domain (rest looked up from reference TRBV19 and TRBJ1-2): DGGITQSPKYLFRKEGQNVTLSCEQNLNHDAMYWYRQDPGQGLRLIYYSQIVNDFQKGDIAEGYSVSREKKESFPLTVTSAQKNPTAFYLCASRNRGLNGYTFGSGTRLTVV.

Only a few counts were recorded for this clone. CDR3 amino acids: CASSNAGVREKLFF. CDR3 DNA sequence: TGTGCCAGCAGCAACGCAGGGGTTAGGGAAAAACTGTTTTTT. The chain employs TRBV5-4 and TRBJ1-4; D is perhaps TRBD1 (6 bases). The CDR3 spans 14 residues. Germline V gives CDR1 SGHNT, CDR2 YYREEE (reference sequence). Deletions cut 4 bases from V and 8 bases from J, with 15 bases between.

This clone was counted only a few times. This specimen includes other DNA sequences encoding the same CDR3. V is TRBV7-9 and J is TRBJ1-4, with a possible D match to TRBD1 (5 bases). V was clipped by 8 bases and J by 1 base, with 20 bases between them. The germline V gene has CDR1 SEHNR and CDR2 FQNEAQ (reference sequence). This CDR3 has 17 amino acids. CDR3 coding DNA: TGTGCCAGCGGACCCGAAGGGGTTTTGCGAACTAATGAAAAACTGTTTTTT. It codes for CASGPEGVLRTNEKLFF.

This clone was found a few times. This chain links TRBV9 with TRBJ2-3, with 11 bases fitting TRBD2. The V gene end was trimmed by 3 bases and the J gene end by 3 bases; junction bases not matched to a gene: 6. From germline, CDR1 is SGDLS and CDR2 YYNGEE. CDR3 size: 16 residues. CDR3 DNA: TGTGCCAGCAGCGACGGACTAGCGGGCAAAACAGATACGCAGTATTTT. This gives the protein CASSDGLAGKTDTQYF.

The sample holds a few counts of this clone. The V and J genes are TRBV27 and TRBJ2-4; 8 bases are a match to TRBD2. Germline V gene lookup returns CDR1 MNHEY and CDR2 SMNVEV (reference sequence). The CDR3 length is 14 residues. J was trimmed by 7 bases and V by 5 bases; bases with no gene match: 7. CDR3 protein: CASSPRTSSNIQYF. For the CDR3, the DNA is TGTGCCAGCAGTCCGCGGACTAGCTCGAACATTCAGTACTTC.